This record concerns one TCR beta chain sequence. It has no known antigen specificity. Per-nucleotide qualities are absent, and no much larger clonotype sits a single base away. V is pruned by 1 base and J by 1 base, leaving 16 bases of the junction without a gene match. CDR1 and CDR2 are drawn from the germline V gene (reference sequence): LNHNV, YYDKDF. The cysteine opens and the phenylalanine closes a CDR3 of 19 amino acids. The read is trimmed to its CDR3 DNA, 57 bases read in frame from base 1. The immunoSEQ Assay, a bias-controlled multiplex PCR, was used to amplify TCRbeta CDR3 regions from genomic DNA. In the authors' own workflow: Nucleated cell counts per sample were estimated from amplification of reference gene primers within the assay. To quantify the absolute abundance of each unique TCRbeta CDR3 rearrangement, sequence reads were collapsed and filtered. For each sample, productive Simpson clonality was calculated as the square root of Simpson's diversity index over productive rearrangements. TCRdb re-hosts the immuneACCESS table, in-frame sequences only. Its copies lack some clones; in the studies checked, an unresolved V gene accounts for under half of them, and the cause for the rest is not known. V, J and clone size were drawn from that table, and D and trimming were deduced from the DNA. In all, the sample holds fewer than 200,000 clones, and roughly 80% of those were seen once. The ten largest clones add up to around 3% of the sample.

Collaborating institutions collected whole blood in K2EDTA tubes following their own protocols. For TCRbeta analysis, collaborators shipped samples as frozen whole blood, isolated PBMCs, or DNA extracted from either of those sample types. This record belongs to a study of blood T cell repertoires in COVID-19 (dated by TCRdb to 2020 to 2021). About the investigation overall: Samples from collaborators originated in the United States, Italy and Spain and spanned both the acute and convalescent phases of COVID-19. The prospective study material was composed of cDNA or gDNA derived from T cells, B-cell-depleted T cells, or PBMCs. Subjects who had been exposed to COVID-19, were actively infected with it, or had recovered from it provided the deeply sampled blood TCRbeta repertoires that made up the dataset. The repertoires were made available in a free public database intended to serve as a resource for research on the immune response to SARS-CoV-2. Samples were obtained from the ongoing ImmuneRACE study (first 160 participants) and from over 1,000 subjects provided by 6 global collaborators. Nearly every sample came with metadata listing a de-identified subject ID, COVID-19 status, age in years and sex. Where available, HLA class I and class II types were obtained from metadata supplied by the sample provider rather than from assay-based typing. Overall study outcomes, separate from this receptor: The amount of clinical and demographic metadata varied by source and participant and was provided uncurated.

The V and J genes are TRBV15 and TRBJ2-7; 7 central nucleotides agree with TRBD2. The sequence came from a man between 65 and 79 years old with acute or convalescent COVID-19. What was sequenced was peripheral blood. Here the CDR3 is given as CATSRGSGGPVLGSYEQYF. At the DNA level, the sequence is TGTGCCACCAGCAGAGGGTCGGGAGGCCCGGTTCTAGGATCCTACGAGCAGTACTTC. The CDR3, completed at both ends by the reference TRBV15 and TRBJ2-7 genes, gives the full variable domain DAMVIQNPRYQVTQFGKPVTLSCSQTLNHNVMYWYQQKSSQAPKLLFHYYDKDFNNEADTPDNFQSRRPNTSFCFLDIRSPGLGDTAMYLCATSRGSGGPVLGSYEQYFGPGTRLTVT.